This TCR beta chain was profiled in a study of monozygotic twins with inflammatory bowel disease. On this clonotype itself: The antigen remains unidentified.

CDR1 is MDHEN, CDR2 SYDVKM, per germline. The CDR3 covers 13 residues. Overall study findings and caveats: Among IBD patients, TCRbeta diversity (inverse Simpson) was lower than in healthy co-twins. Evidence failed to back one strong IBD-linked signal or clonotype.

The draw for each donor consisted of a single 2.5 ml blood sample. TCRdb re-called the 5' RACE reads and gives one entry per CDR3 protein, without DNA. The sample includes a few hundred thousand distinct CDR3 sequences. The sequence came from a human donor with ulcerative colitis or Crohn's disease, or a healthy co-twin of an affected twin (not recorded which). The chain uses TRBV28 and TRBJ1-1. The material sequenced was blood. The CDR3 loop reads CASSLGGASEAFF.